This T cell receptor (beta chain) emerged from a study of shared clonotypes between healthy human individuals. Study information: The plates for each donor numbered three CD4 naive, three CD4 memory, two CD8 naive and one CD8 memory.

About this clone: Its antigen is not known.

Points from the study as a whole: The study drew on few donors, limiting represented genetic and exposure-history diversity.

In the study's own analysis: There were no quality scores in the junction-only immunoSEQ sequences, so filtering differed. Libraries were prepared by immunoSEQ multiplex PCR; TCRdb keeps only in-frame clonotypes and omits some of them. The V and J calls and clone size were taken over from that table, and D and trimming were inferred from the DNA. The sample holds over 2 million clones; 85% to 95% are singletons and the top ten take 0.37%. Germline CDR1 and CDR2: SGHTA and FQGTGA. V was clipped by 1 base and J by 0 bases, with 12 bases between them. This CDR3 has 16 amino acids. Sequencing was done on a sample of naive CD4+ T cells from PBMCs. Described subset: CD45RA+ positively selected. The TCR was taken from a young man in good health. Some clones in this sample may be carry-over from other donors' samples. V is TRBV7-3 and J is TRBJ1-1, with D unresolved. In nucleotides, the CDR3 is TGTGCCAGCAGCTTAAGTGTCGGGGTCATGAACACTGAAGCTTTCTTT. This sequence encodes CASSLSVGVMNTEAFF.